This T cell receptor (beta chain) appears in the sequencing data of a study of cytotoxic CD8 clonotypes in ibrutinib-treated CLL. CDR3 length: 15 amino acids. The V gene end was trimmed by 1 base and the J gene end by 8 bases; junction bases not matched to a gene: 6. The germline CDR1 and CDR2 sequences are SGDLS and YYNGEE. Libraries were prepared by immunoSEQ multiplex PCR; TCRdb keeps only in-frame clonotypes and omits some of them. The sample comprises approximately 50,000 clones, 60% to 80% of which are singletons, and roughly 13% rests with the top ten. Frozen PBMC stocks contributed roughly 2.1 micrograms of genomic DNA to the TCR beta libraries.

This chain links TRBV9 with TRBJ1-3, with 10 bases that match TRBD1. This specimen was PBMCs, taken after 12 months of ibrutinib treatment. The source of this sequence is a human donor with chronic lymphocytic leukemia. CDR3 sequence (DNA): TGTGCCAGCAGCGTACACCCAGGACAGGGGGACACCATATATTTT. Protein: CASSVHPGQGDTIYF.